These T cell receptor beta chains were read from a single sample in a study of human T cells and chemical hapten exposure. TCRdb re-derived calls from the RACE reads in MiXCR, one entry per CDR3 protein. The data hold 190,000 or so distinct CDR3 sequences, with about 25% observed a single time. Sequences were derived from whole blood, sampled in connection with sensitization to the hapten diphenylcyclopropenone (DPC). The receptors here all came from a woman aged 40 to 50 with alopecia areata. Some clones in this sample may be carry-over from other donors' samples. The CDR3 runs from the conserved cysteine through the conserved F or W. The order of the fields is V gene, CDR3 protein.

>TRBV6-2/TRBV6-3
CASGDSPGYTF
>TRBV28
CASSRPGLDEYF
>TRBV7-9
CASSSGGATFF
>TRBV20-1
CSASARSGGLGEQFF
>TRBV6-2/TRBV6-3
CASSDTNTGELFF
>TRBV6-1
CASSGVSGRAWGEQFF
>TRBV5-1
CASSLAPGLLSYEQYF
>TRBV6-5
CASSRRTGPFSSPLHF
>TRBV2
CASSEGIGLLSGANVLTF
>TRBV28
CASSLYRGGGNQPQHF
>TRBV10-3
CAISELPFTVSTDTQYF
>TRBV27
CASSSTSAQFF
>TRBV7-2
CASSFGSSYNEQFF
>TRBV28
CASTPARAGKETQYF
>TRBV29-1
CSVGRTGGADTQYF
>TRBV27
CASSLRAGVYEQYF
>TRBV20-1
CSARSSGSFAPGELFF
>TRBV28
CASTWDSASSYEQYF